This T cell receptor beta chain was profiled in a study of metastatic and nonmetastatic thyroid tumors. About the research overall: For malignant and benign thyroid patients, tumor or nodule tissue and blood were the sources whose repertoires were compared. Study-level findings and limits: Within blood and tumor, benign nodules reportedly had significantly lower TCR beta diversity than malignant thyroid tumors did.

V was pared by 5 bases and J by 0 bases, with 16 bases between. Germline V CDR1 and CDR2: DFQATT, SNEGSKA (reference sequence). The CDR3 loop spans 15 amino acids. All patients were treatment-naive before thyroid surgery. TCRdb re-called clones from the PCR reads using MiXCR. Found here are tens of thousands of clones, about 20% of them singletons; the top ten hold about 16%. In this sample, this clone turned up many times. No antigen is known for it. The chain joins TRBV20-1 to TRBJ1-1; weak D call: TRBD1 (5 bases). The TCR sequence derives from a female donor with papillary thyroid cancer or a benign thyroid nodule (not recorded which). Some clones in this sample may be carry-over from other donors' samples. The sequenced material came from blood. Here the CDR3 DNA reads TGCAGTGCTCCGCACCGGGGACCGGTGAACACTGAAGCTTTCTTT. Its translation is CSAPHRGPVNTEAFF.